The 18 T cell receptor beta chains listed next were all sequenced from one sample in a study of T-cell memory formation after mild COVID-19. TCRdb recomputed calls from the 5' RACE reads with MiXCR, one row per CDR3 protein. The table records 250,000 or so distinct CDR3 sequences, roughly 10% of them present only once. Sequencing was done on a sample of PBMCs or a T cell subset sorted from them (not recorded which). All receptors derive from a young man who had mild COVID-19 (a few samples of this study predate the infection). Cell type and time point are not known.

This chain uses TRBV5-4 with TRBJ1-3, with a possible D match to TRBD1 (5 bases). The length of the CDR3 is 14 residues. Trimming removed 3 bases from V and 2 bases from J, with 9 bases in between. Germline V gene lookup returns CDR1 SGHNT and CDR2 YYREEE (reference sequence). The CDR3 DNA reads TGTGCCAGCAGCTCGTCAGGGACTGGAAACACCATATATTTT. Its translation is CASSSSGTGNTIYF. Full variable domain (missing parts from reference TRBV5-4 and TRBJ1-3): ETGVTQSPTHLIKTRGQQVTLRCSSQSGHNTVSWYQQALGQGPQFIFQYYREEENGRGNFPPRFSGLQFPNYSSELNVNALELDDSALYLCASSSSGTGNTIYFGEGSWLTVV.

This clonotype was picked up a small number of times. In DNA, the CDR3 is TGTGCCAGCAGCTTAGCTCAATACACTGAAGCTTTCTTT. Translated: CASSLAQYTEAFF. V and J are TRBV7-2 and TRBJ1-1; D call uncertain. Germline V gene sequence: CDR1 SGHTA, CDR2 FQGNSA. This CDR3 is 13 amino acids long. Trimming removed 0 bases at V and 3 bases at J, with 5 bases between.

This clonotype has a count of ten or more. The chain is built from TRBV29-1 and TRBJ2-1, with no clear D. Germline V gene data show CDR1 as SQVTM and CDR2 as ANQGSEA. This CDR3 is 11 amino acids long. V lost 4 bases, J lost 6 bases, and 7 bases lay in between. Here the CDR3 DNA reads TGCAGCGTTGCACAGAGCAATGAGCAGTTCTTC. This encodes CSVAQSNEQFF.

In its sample, this clonotype was seen a few times. Here the CDR3 reads CSATFRMSNQPQHF. In DNA, the CDR3 is TGCAGTGCCACGTTTAGGATGAGCAATCAGCCCCAGCATTTT. The rearrangement uses TRBV20-1 and TRBJ1-5; the D is unclear. This CDR3 has 14 amino acids. The V gene's germline CDR1 is DFQATT and CDR2 SNEGSKA (reference sequence). The germline V and J ends were trimmed by 6 bases and 1 base, with 13 bases remaining between them.

This chain connects TRBV4-2 to TRBJ1-2; 7 positions match TRBD1. The trim removed 0 bases at V and 0 bases at J, leaving 1 base unmatched. CDR3 size: 15 residues. CDR1 is LGHNA, CDR2 YNFKEQ, per germline. The CDR3 DNA sequence: TGTGCCAGCAGCCAAGAGGGGACAGCTAACTATGGCTACACCTTC. Its protein is CASSQEGTANYGYTF.

This clonotype was picked up one time. CDR3 region: CASSLVQTDQETQYF. DNA for the CDR3: TGTGCCAGCAGCTTAGTACAGACGGACCAAGAGACCCAGTACTTC. The chain recombines TRBV7-2 with TRBJ2-5; no firm D call. The germline V and J ends were trimmed by 1 base and 0 bases, with 9 bases remaining between them. Looked up from germline, CDR1 is SGHTA and CDR2 is FQGNSA. This CDR3 has 15 residues.

The J gene is TRBJ2-7, the V gene TRBV5-1, with a possible D match to TRBD1 (5 bases). The germline CDR1 and CDR2 sequences are SGHRS and YFSETQ. The CDR3 length is 16 residues. The V and J ends lost 2 bases and 3 bases respectively, with 18 bases between them. The CDR3 DNA reads as TGCGCCAGCAGCTTCGGGTGGCAGGGAAAGGGCTACGAGCAGTACTTC. This encodes CASSFGWQGKGYEQYF.

This clonotype was seen only a few times. The V gene is TRBV2, the J gene TRBJ2-4; D is unresolved. Between the trimmed V and J ends, which lost 7 bases and 14 bases, there was a span of 15 bases. CDR1 is SNHLY, CDR2 FYNNEI, per germline. The length of the CDR3 is 11 residues. The CDR3 sequence: CASKRIGGEYF. CDR3 coding DNA: TGTGCCAGCAAGAGGATAGGTGGCGAGTACTTC.

The J gene is TRBJ1-2, the V gene TRBV7-2; D is ambiguous. The V gene lost 2 bases and the J gene lost 3 bases, with 7 bases spanning the gap. The CDR3 runs to 13 residues. The germline CDR1 and CDR2 sequences are SGHTA and FQGNSA. Written as DNA, the CDR3 is TGTGCCAGCAGCTTATTAGCGGACTATGGCTACACCTTC. It encodes CASSLLADYGYTF.

The table lists this clonotype with a few counts. The chain links TRBV7-2 to TRBJ1-4, with a weak D call TRBD1 (5 bases). From germline, CDR1 is SGHTA and CDR2 FQGNSA. V was clipped by 5 bases and J by 7 bases, with 14 bases between them. CDR3 length: 14 amino acids. The CDR3 region has the DNA TGTGCCAGCAGCCCCCCAGGGAGGGGTGAAAAACTGTTTTTT. It is translated as CASSPPGRGEKLFF.

The V and J genes are TRBV20-1 and TRBJ2-1; D may be TRBD1 (5 bases). The CDR3 has 15 amino acids. Germline values: CDR1 DFQATT, CDR2 SNEGSKA (reference sequence). V was trimmed by 6 bases and J by 2 bases, leaving 17 bases between them. The CDR3 DNA sequence: TGCAGTGCACATCGGACAATCGCTCCCTACAATGAGCAGTTCTTC. It is translated as CSAHRTIAPYNEQFF.

In this sample, this clonotype turned up many times. This chain links TRBV11-2 with TRBJ1-2; D may be TRBD1 (5 bases). Deletions cut 5 bases from V and 0 bases from J, with 13 bases between. Germline V gene lookup returns CDR1 SGHAT and CDR2 FQNNGV. The CDR3 length is 15 residues. The CDR3 region has the DNA TGTGCCAGCAGCCTCCCGGGGGTAGCTAACTATGGCTACACCTTC. As protein: CASSLPGVANYGYTF.

This clonotype appeared many times. The V call is TRBV5-1, the J call TRBJ2-3; D not resolved. CDR1 and CDR2 (germline): SGHRS, YFSETQ. V lost 2 bases and J lost 2, with 6 bases in between. The CDR3 contains 13 residues. CDR3 residues: CASSLLPTDTQYF. The CDR3 DNA reads TGCGCCAGCAGCTTACTTCCCACAGATACGCAGTATTTT. The variable domain in full, completed from reference TRBV5-1 and TRBJ2-3, reads KAGVTQTPRYLIKTRGQQVTLSCSPISGHRSVSWYQQTPGQGLQFLFEYFSETQRNKGNFPGRFSGRQFSNSRSEMNVSTLELGDSALYLCASSLLPTDTQYFGPGTRLTVL.

This clonotype came up a few times. The chain carries TRBV7-2 and TRBJ2-3; D ambiguous. Germline V CDR1 and CDR2: SGHTA, FQGNSA. Trimming cost V 5 bases and J 5 bases, with 14 bases left between them. The CDR3 extends over 14 amino acids. CDR3 region: CASSTRWERDTQYF. The CDR3 DNA is TGTGCCAGCAGCACCCGGTGGGAAAGAGATACGCAGTATTTT.

The rearrangement uses TRBV25-1 and TRBJ2-5, with no clear D. The germline V gene has CDR1 MGHDK and CDR2 SYGVNS. This CDR3 has 14 amino acids. The V and J ends lost 2 bases and 0 bases respectively, with 7 bases between them. The CDR3 DNA follows: TGTGCCAGCAGTGAAAGGCTGTACCAAGAGACCCAGTACTTC. Its translation is CASSERLYQETQYF.

This clonotype was counted between two and nine times. The chain links TRBV18 to TRBJ1-5, with D hard to call. CDR1 and CDR2 from the germline V gene are KGHSH and LQKENI. This CDR3 is built from 13 residues. V was clipped by 3 bases and J by 6 bases, with 9 bases between them. The CDR3 region has the DNA TGTGCCAGCTCACCTTCCTCTGCTCAGCCCCAGCATTTT. Residues: CASSPSSAQPQHF.

This clonotype occurred a few times. The rearrangement links TRBV5-1 to TRBJ2-7, with 9 bases that match TRBD1. From germline, CDR1 is SGHRS and CDR2 YFSETQ. This CDR3 spans 15 amino acids. V dropped 1 base and J dropped 6; count of bases not matched to a gene: 8. The CDR3 region is CASSLWDRVSGEQYV. The DNA for the CDR3 is TGCGCCAGCAGCTTGTGGGACAGGGTGTCGGGCGAGCAGTACGTC.

The genes are TRBV5-4 and TRBJ2-5, with 7 bases that match TRBD2. This CDR3 is 17 amino acids long. V lost 2 bases and J lost 2; bases outside the gene matches: 12. In germline, CDR1 is SGHNT, CDR2 YYREEE (reference sequence). CDR3 loop: CASSFRAASGIQETQYF. The CDR3 bases are TGTGCCAGCAGCTTTCGGGCAGCCAGCGGGATACAAGAGACCCAGTACTTC.